The clone carrying this T cell receptor beta chain was counted only a few times. Here immunoSEQ multiplex PCR was the method, and the copy in TCRdb shows in-frame clones only, minus some. The sample carries over 90,000 clones, roughly 78% recorded once. This sample is drawn from a study of blood T cell repertoires in COVID-19. Sequenced: peripheral blood. The source is a man in his fifties with active or convalescent COVID-19.

The CDR3 DNA is TGCGCCAGCATAAAGGGACAGTACTCCTATAATTCACCCCTCCACTTT. Its translation: CASIKGQYSYNSPLHF. The V and J genes are TRBV10-1 and TRBJ1-6, with 7 nucleotides matching TRBD1. The CDR3 consists of 16 residues. From germline, CDR1 is WNHNN and CDR2 SYGVQD (reference sequence). The junction had 6 bases not matched to a gene; V was cut back by 7 bases and J by 0 bases.